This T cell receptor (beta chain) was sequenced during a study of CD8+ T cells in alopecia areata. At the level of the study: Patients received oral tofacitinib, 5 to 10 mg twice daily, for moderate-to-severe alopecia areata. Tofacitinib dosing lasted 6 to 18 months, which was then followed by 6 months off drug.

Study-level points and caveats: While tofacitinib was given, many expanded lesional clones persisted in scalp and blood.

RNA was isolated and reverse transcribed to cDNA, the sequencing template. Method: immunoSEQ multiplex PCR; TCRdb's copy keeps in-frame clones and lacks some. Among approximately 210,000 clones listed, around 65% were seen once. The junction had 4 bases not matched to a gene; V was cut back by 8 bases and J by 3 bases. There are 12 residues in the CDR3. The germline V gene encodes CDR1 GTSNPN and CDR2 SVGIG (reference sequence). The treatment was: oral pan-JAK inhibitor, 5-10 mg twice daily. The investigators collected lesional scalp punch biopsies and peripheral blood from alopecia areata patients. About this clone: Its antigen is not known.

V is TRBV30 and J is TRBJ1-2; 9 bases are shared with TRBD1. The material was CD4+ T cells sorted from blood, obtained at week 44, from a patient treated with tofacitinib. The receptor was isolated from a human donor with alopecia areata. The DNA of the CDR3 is TGTGCCCGACAGGGGGATGACTATGGCTACACCTTC. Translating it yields CARQGDDYGYTF.